The 6 T cell receptor beta chains below all came from one sample that was sequenced in a study of cytomegalovirus exposure and HLA in healthy donors. PCR used 60 Vbeta primers and 13 Jbeta primers. The assay was immunoSEQ multiplex PCR, and TCRdb's table has in-frame clones only and misses some. Among 150,000 to 200,000 clones, approximately 80% were seen once, and the ten largest hold more than 1%. The sample consisted of PBMCs. The receptors come from a boy between 2 and 10 years old in good health and CMV-seronegative.

The rearrangement joins TRBV9 to TRBJ1-3, with unresolved D. Germline loops: CDR1 SGDLS, CDR2 YYNGEE. This CDR3 spans 17 amino acids. V was clipped by 0 bases and J by 0 bases, with 13 bases between them. This CDR3 is CASSVEALDHSGNTIYF. The CDR3 nucleotides are TGTGCCAGCAGCGTAGAAGCTCTAGACCACTCTGGAAACACCATATATTTT. Variable domain in full (rest from reference TRBV9 and TRBJ1-3): DSGVTQTPKHLITATGQRVTLRCSPRSGDLSVYWYQQSLDQGLQFLIQYYNGEERAKGNILERFSAQQFPDLHSELNLSSLELGDSALYFCASSVEALDHSGNTIYFGEGSWLTVV.

V and J are TRBV7-9 and TRBJ1-1; D gene unclear. The CDR3 is 13 amino acids. Germline V lookup: CDR1 SEHNR, CDR2 FQNEAQ (reference sequence). Trimming left V 5 bases short and J 0 bases short, with 7 bases between. Here the CDR3 DNA reads TGTGCCAGCAGCCCAACTATGAACACTGAAGCTTTCTTT. Residues: CASSPTMNTEAFF.

The chain links TRBV25-1 to TRBJ1-6, with 11 bases fitting TRBD1. V was clipped by 9 bases and J by 10 bases; unmatched bases: 11. From germline, CDR1 is MGHDK and CDR2 SYGVNS. CDR3 size: 15 residues. The CDR3, as DNA: TGTGCCAGTTCGAGGGGAGGGACAGGGGGGTCACCCCTCCACTTT. The encoded protein is CASSRGGTGGSPLHF.

The genes are TRBV18 and TRBJ2-2; TRBD2 matches 8 bases. The trim removed 2 bases at V and 10 bases at J, leaving 6 bases unmatched. The V gene's germline CDR1 is KGHSH and CDR2 LQKENI. The CDR3 runs to 14 residues. Here the CDR3 reads CASSPRAAGEELFF. As DNA, the CDR3 is TGTGCCAGCTCACCAAGGGCAGCGGGAGAGGAGCTGTTTTTT.

The chain uses TRBV15 and TRBJ1-5, with a weak D call TRBD1 (5 bases). In germline, CDR1 is LNHNV, CDR2 YYDKDF (reference sequence). The V gene lost 2 bases and the J gene lost 3 bases, with 8 bases spanning the gap. The CDR3 contains 14 residues. In nucleotides, the CDR3 is TGTGCCACCAGCAGACAGGGAACCAATCAGCCCCAGCATTTT. It is translated as CATSRQGTNQPQHF.

This chain connects TRBV2 to TRBJ2-1, with 10 bases matching TRBD1. V shed 4 bases and J 4 bases; nucleotides not matched to a gene: 4. The CDR3 length is 15 residues. Germline V lookup: CDR1 SNHLY, CDR2 FYNNEI. The CDR3 DNA follows: TGTGCCAGCAGTGCCGACAGGGGGCGATACAATGAGCAGTTCTTC. Translated, it gives CASSADRGRYNEQFF.